This T cell receptor beta chain was found in a study of blood T cell repertoires in COVID-19. Looking at the study overall: Sites across the United States, Italy and Spain contributed samples from acute and convalescent COVID-19.

Germline V CDR1 and CDR2: MNHEY, SVGAGI. The junction had 5 bases not matched to a gene; V was cut back by 5 bases and J by 4 bases. The CDR3 consists of 15 residues. Only in-frame clones appear in the TCRdb table, and some are missing; sequencing was by immunoSEQ multiplex PCR. This table has under 150,000 clones, roughly 90% appearing once. The clonotype originates from a woman in her 50s who had recovered from COVID-19. Source material: PBMCs or T cells enriched from blood (not recorded which). The genes are TRBV6-5 and TRBJ2-2, with TRBD1 matching over 9 bases. The CDR3 bases are TGTGCCAGCAGTCCCGGGACAGGGACCACCGGGGAGCTGTTTTTT. This codes for CASSPGTGTTGELFF.